This T cell receptor (beta chain) was recorded in a study of CD8+CD57+ T cells in acquired aplastic anemia (dated by TCRdb to about 2018). About the study as a whole: A mean of roughly 3.2 ug of DNA, ranging from about 0.19 to 30 ug, was extracted from sorted CD4+ and CD8+ cells. A CD8+CD57+ expansion meant a frequency higher than the mean frequency seen in healthy subjects.

Overall study results and their limits: Between patients and healthy controls, no significant difference in CD8+ Simpson's diversity was found (P=0.060). Around 31 CD8+ CDR3 sequences were shared between patients and controls but appeared highly expressed in patients and within their immunodominant clones.

The sample holds a few counts of this clonotype. Its antigen is still unknown. No base qualities exist here, and no much larger clone lies one base off it. Spanning cysteine to phenylalanine, the CDR3 consists of 12 amino acids. The only DNA kept is the CDR3, 36 bases in frame from the first base. V drops 4 bases and J drops 5 bases, leaving 7 bases in between. The germline V gene encodes CDR1 KGHDR and CDR2 SFDVKD. Genomic DNA served as template for TCR beta VDJ combination and CDR3 sequence profiling. An Illumina HiSeq 2000 was used for TCR repertoire sequencing. In the paper's pipeline: Repertoires were assessed using TRBV/TRBJ rearrangement plots, CDR3 size and DJ length profiles, and Simpson's diversity index. Whichever DNA sequence was most abundant in the deep sequencing data was defined as the immunodominant clone. CDR3 amino acid sequences were checked for sharing across subjects and were also compared against the VDJdb database and published repertoires. TCRdb trimmed public reads at Q25 via fastp, called clones via MiXCR and kept in-frame beta chains. CDR3 protein sequences are deduplicated, and each keeps its most common genes and DNA. V and J calls and clone size were set by TCRdb, not the authors. The sample contains about 160,000 distinct CDR3 sequences, about 48% of them found a single time. Around a third of the sample is held by the ten biggest clonotypes.

The patients picked for sequencing were ones in whom flow cytometry had shown an expansion of CD8+CD57+ cells. Every patient had severe acquired aplastic anemia, diagnosed using the International Study of Aplastic Anemia and Agranulocytosis and Camitta criteria. No patient had received any therapy when blood was sampled. In the study, sorted CD4+ and CD8+ blood T cells from patients with severe aplastic anemia and from healthy subjects underwent deep sequencing of TCR repertoires. Patients were enrolled in the USA under clinicaltrials.gov protocols 00001620, 01623167, 00001397, 00071045, 00081523 and 00961064. Ficoll-Paque density gradient centrifugation was used to isolate peripheral blood mononuclear cells. Before DNA was extracted, CD4+ and CD8+ T cells were sorted using either FACS or magnetic beads.

The sequence links TRBV24-1 to TRBJ2-5; TRBD1 is a possible D gene, resting on 5 matching bases. This TCR derives from a human donor with aplastic anemia. Material for sequencing was sorted CD4+, CD8+, or CD8+CD57+ T cells (not recorded which) from PBMCs. The DNA sequence is as follows: TGTGCCACCAGTGACCCAGGGGAGACCCAGTACTTC. Protein translation: CATSDPGETQYF.